This TCR beta chain was recovered during a study of blood T cell repertoires in COVID-19. Per germline, CDR1 SGDLS and CDR2 YYNGEE. Losses at the gene ends were 0 bases for V and 5 bases for J; bases not matched to a gene: 2. There are 14 residues in the CDR3. TCRdb keeps only in-frame clones here, not all; method: immunoSEQ multiplex PCR. The data contain over 250,000 clones, 75% to 90% of them singletons. The sequence derives from a woman aged 70 to 79 with COVID-19, enrolled during active disease. The sample taken for sequencing was peripheral blood. The chain joins TRBV9 to TRBJ2-7; TRBD1 matches 10 bases. The CDR3 DNA follows: TGTGCCAGCAGCGTAGGACAGGGGGCCGACGAGCAGTACTTC. Translation gives CASSVGQGADEQYF.